This entry describes one T cell receptor (beta chain). Losses at the gene ends were 0 bases for V and 3 bases for J; bases not matched to a gene: 5. The CDR3 length is 18 residues. Germline V CDR1 and CDR2: MGHRA, YSYEKL. The sample comes from a study of blood T cell repertoires in COVID-19. TCRdb's table, derived via immunoSEQ multiplex PCR, lists solely in-frame clones and lacks some. Among hundreds of thousands of clones listed, nearly 90% were seen once. Individuals aged about 18 to 100 years were recruited from 24 US areas. The study recruited exposed participants who had met a COVID-19 case within 2 weeks before entry.

The TCR comes from a woman in her forties or fifties who had been exposed to COVID-19. The V gene is TRBV4-1, the J gene TRBJ2-3, with 14 bases that match TRBD2. Specimen: PBMCs or T cells enriched from blood (not recorded which). CDR3 sequence (DNA): TGCGCCAGCAGCCAAGATCGGGGACTAGCGGGGGAAACAGATACGCAGTATTTT. It yields the protein CASSQDRGLAGETDTQYF.